Listed here are 30 T cell receptor beta chains from one sample, sequenced in a study. TCRdb redid the calling of the 5' RACE reads with MiXCR, one entry per CDR3 protein. The sample holds tens of thousands of distinct CDR3 sequences, 25% to 30% seen once. The sequenced material came from memory CD4+ T cells sorted from a lymph node. Specified subset: memory CD4+ T cells, CD4+CD45RO+CD25-. The source of these receptors is a female donor with breast cancer.

This clonotype has only a few counts. This chain links TRBV5-8 with TRBJ2-1; the D gene is possibly TRBD2 (5 bases). CDR1 SGHTS and CDR2 YDEGEE come from the germline V gene. The CDR3 totals 17 residues. Trimming cost V 3 bases and J 0 bases, with 16 bases left between them. CDR3: CASSYRYSTSSYNEQFF. The DNA for the CDR3 is TGTGCCAGCAGCTACCGATATAGCACTAGCTCCTACAATGAGCAGTTCTTC.

This chain links TRBV6-1 with TRBJ2-7; D remains ambiguous. Germline lookup yields CDR1 MNHNS and CDR2 SASEGT. Trimming took 10 bases from V and 0 from J, leaving 10 bases between them. This CDR3 spans 12 amino acids. The CDR3 reads CANHYSSYEQYF. The CDR3 region has the DNA TGTGCCAACCATTACAGCTCCTACGAGCAGTACTTC.

The V call is TRBV7-7, the J call TRBJ2-3, with D tentatively TRBD2 (6 bases). The V and J ends lost 5 bases and 8 bases respectively, with 14 bases between them. Germline lookup yields CDR1 SSHAT and CDR2 FNYEAQ (reference sequence). The CDR3 is 13 amino acids. The CDR3 region has the DNA TGTGCCAGCAGCGGCGGGACCTCTGGTACGCAGTATTTT. It codes for CASSGGTSGTQYF. Together with reference TRBV7-7 and TRBJ2-3, the CDR3 gives the full variable domain: GAGVSQSPRYKVTKRGQDVTLRCDPISSHATLYWYQQALGQGPEFLTYFNYEAQPDKSGLPSDRFSAERPEGSISTLTIQRTEQRDSAMYRCASSGGTSGTQYFGPGTRLTVL.

This clonotype has only a few counts. This rearrangement joins TRBV5-6 to TRBJ2-7; weak D call: TRBD2 (5 bases). V shed 4 bases and J shed 5 bases, with 10 bases lying between them. Looked up from germline, CDR1 is SGHDT and CDR2 is YYEEEE. The CDR3 length is 12 residues. Here the CDR3 DNA reads TGTGCCAGCAGCCAGACTATCCACGAGCAGTACTTC. Encoded protein: CASSQTIHEQYF.

This clonotype was detected ten times or more. V and J are TRBV6-5 and TRBJ2-2; D is perhaps TRBD1 or TRBD2 (5 bases each). The CDR3 sequence is 15 residues long. The V gene's germline CDR1 is MNHEY and CDR2 SVGAGI. Trimming removed 3 bases at V and 2 bases at J, with 10 bases between. In DNA form, the CDR3 reads TGTGCCAGCAGTTATTCGGGACCTAACACCGGGGAGCTGTTTTTT. Translating it yields CASSYSGPNTGELFF.

Comment on this clonotype: A much more abundant neighbour one base away suggests this may be a read error. The genes are TRBV4-1 and TRBJ2-7; 7 nucleotides agree with TRBD1. Germline CDR1 is MGHRA and CDR2 is YSYEKL. This CDR3 is 15 amino acids long. The CDR3 bases are TGCGCCGGCAGACGTGGACAGGAGAGCTCCTACGAGCAGTACTTC. It specifies CAGRRGQESSYEQYF.

The sample holds a few counts of this clonotype. The CDR3 loop reads CASSWTDANTGELFF. CDR3 sequence (DNA): TGTGCCAGCAGCTGGACGGACGCGAACACCGGGGAGCTGTTTTTT. J is TRBJ2-2 and V is TRBV7-9; D gene uncertain. The ends were cut back, 4 bases at V and 0 bases at J, with 9 bases in the middle. CDR3 length: 15 residues. Germline V gene data show CDR1 as SEHNR and CDR2 as FQNEAQ (reference sequence). Full variable domain (outside the CDR3, taken from reference TRBV7-9 and TRBJ2-2): DTGVSQNPRHKITKRGQNVTFRCDPISEHNRLYWYRQTLGQGPEFLTYFQNEAQLEKSRLLSDRFSAERPKGSFSTLEIQRTEQGDSAMYLCASSWTDANTGELFFGEGSRLTVL.

In its sample, this clonotype was seen a few times. The chain couples TRBV7-9 to TRBJ2-1; no definite D call. The CDR3 spans 12 residues. CDR1 is SEHNR and CDR2 is FQNEAQ in the germline V gene (reference sequence). V shed 5 bases and J shed 4 bases, with 6 bases lying between them. In DNA form, the CDR3 reads TGTGCCAGCAGCCACAGATACAATGAGCAGTTCTTC. Translated, it gives CASSHRYNEQFF.

The chain combines TRBV6-5 with TRBJ2-5, with TRBD1 identical over 10 bases. V dropped 4 bases and J dropped 5; count of bases not matched to a gene: 4. CDR3 length: 14 residues. Germline V CDR1 and CDR2: MNHEY, SVGAGI. The DNA for the CDR3 is TGTGCCAGCAGTTTCGACAGGGGGCTGGAGACCCAGTACTTC. This gives the protein CASSFDRGLETQYF.

V and J are TRBV10-3 and TRBJ2-1; D is undetermined. Trimming took off 6 bases at V and 8 bases at J, with 14 bases between the two ends. This CDR3 region has 13 residues. Germline V gives CDR1 ENHRY, CDR2 SYGVKD. The CDR3 sequence: CAIREVSHDEQFF. The CDR3 DNA follows: TGTGCCATCAGAGAAGTTTCACACGATGAGCAGTTCTTC.

The CDR3 DNA reads TGTGCCAGCAGCCCTGGTGCGAGTAGCGGTGAGCAGTTCTTC. It yields the protein CASSPGASSGEQFF. The rearrangement joins TRBV3-1 to TRBJ2-1, with D perhaps TRBD2 (6 bases). The V gene lost 4 bases and the J gene lost 9 bases, with 16 bases spanning the gap. The germline gives CDR1 LGHDT, CDR2 YNNKEL (reference sequence). The CDR3 is 14 amino acids.

The CDR3 nucleotides read TGTGTCAGCCGACAGGGCTATCAGCCCCAGCATTTT. It encodes CVSRQGYQPQHF. This chain links TRBV19 with TRBJ1-5, with 7 bases matching TRBD1. Germline assignment: CDR1 LNHDA and CDR2 SQIVND (reference sequence). The CDR3 spans 12 residues.

The genes are TRBV6-5 and TRBJ2-2, with a weak D call TRBD2 (6 bases). V lost 1 base, J lost 7 bases, and 7 bases lay in between. Germline CDR1 is MNHEY and CDR2 is SVGAGI. The CDR3 runs 13 residues. CDR3 coding DNA: TGTGCCAGCAGTTACTACGGGGGCGGGGAGCTGTTTTTT. Translating it yields CASSYYGGGELFF.

This clonotype has a handful of counts. The chain links TRBV6-5 to TRBJ1-5; D is ambiguous. Germline V CDR1 and CDR2: MNHEY, SVGAGI. The CDR3 has 13 residues. Between the trimmed V and J ends, which lost 6 bases and 5 bases, there was a span of 11 bases. The CDR3 DNA reads as TGTGCCAGCAGGAAGAAAAAGGATCAGCCCCAGCATTTT. Protein: CASRKKKDQPQHF.

This clonotype has just a few counts. This CDR3 is CASSLGQGPYGYTF. CDR3 sequence (DNA): TGCGCCAGCAGCTTGGGGCAGGGACCCTATGGCTACACCTTC. The chain couples TRBV5-1 to TRBJ1-2; D possibly corresponds to TRBD1 (5 bases). Trimming removed 0 bases at V and 4 bases at J, with 10 bases between. CDR3 length: 14 residues. From germline, CDR1 is SGHRS and CDR2 YFSETQ.

This clonotype was recorded a few times. The chain couples TRBV5-6 to TRBJ1-1; no definite D call. The germline V gene has CDR1 SGHDT and CDR2 YYEEEE. The CDR3 has 11 amino acids. V lost 2 bases to trimming and J lost 6 bases, with 5 bases between them. The CDR3 spells CASSFSSEAFF. In nucleotides, the CDR3 is TGTGCCAGCAGCTTTTCTTCTGAAGCTTTCTTT.

As regards this clonotype: At one of its ends the junction is not consistent with the germline gene, which may arise from a read error. The chain links TRBV7-9 to TRBJ2-7, with 8 bases aligning to TRBD1. From germline, CDR1 is SEHNR and CDR2 FQNEAQ (reference sequence). This CDR3 has 15 residues. This CDR3 is CAGSQRTGRSYEQYF. CDR3 nucleotide sequence: TGTGCCGGCAGCCAAAGGACAGGGAGGTCCTACGAGCAGTACTTC.

This clonotype has more than one count but fewer than ten. The V and J genes are TRBV5-1 and TRBJ2-5; 15 nucleotides line up with TRBD2. The CDR3 sequence is 16 residues long. Germline V gene sequence: CDR1 SGHRS, CDR2 YFSETQ. J was trimmed by 4 bases and V by 4 bases; bases with no gene match: 5. CDR3 protein: CASSTGTSGRSETQYF. CDR3 coding DNA: TGCGCCAGCAGCACCGGGACTAGCGGGAGGTCAGAGACCCAGTACTTC.

A few counts support this clonotype. This chain's CDR3 is CASSRAGSTDTQYF. CDR3 nucleotides: TGTGCCAGCAGCCGAGCGGGAAGCACAGATACGCAGTATTTT. The rearrangement uses TRBV5-5 and TRBJ2-3; 7 bases map to TRBD2. Looked up from germline, CDR1 is SGHKS and CDR2 is YYEKEE (reference sequence). V trimming: 4 bases; J trimming: 0 bases; junction bases outside the gene matches: 2. The CDR3 is 14 amino acids. Looking up the rest from reference TRBV5-5 and TRBJ2-3 gives the full variable domain: DAGVTQSPTHLIKTRGQQVTLRCSPISGHKSVSWYQQVLGQGPQFIFQYYEKEERGRGNFPDRFSARQFPNYSSELNVNALLLGDSALYLCASSRAGSTDTQYFGPGTRLTVL.

The J gene is TRBJ2-1, the V gene TRBV29-1; either TRBD1 or TRBD2 may fit D (6 bases each). The CDR3 has 13 residues. CDR1 is SQVTM and CDR2 is ANQGSEA in the germline V gene. V lost 6 bases, J lost 8 bases, and 17 bases lay in between. CDR3 nucleotide sequence: TGCAGCGTGCACCGTGGGGGGCGGGATGAGCAGTTCTTC. Translation gives CSVHRGGRDEQFF.

This clonotype was seen a handful of times. V is TRBV12-3 or TRBV12-4 and J is TRBJ1-2, with 11 bases that match TRBD1. J lost 2 bases, V lost 6 bases, and 5 bases had no gene match. The CDR3 consists of 15 residues. The CDR3 loop reads CASSGQGAHNYGYTF. For the CDR3, the DNA is TGTGCCAGCAGCGGACAGGGGGCCCACAACTATGGCTACACCTTC.

This clonotype was counted a single time. The chain has TRBV20-1 and TRBJ2-7, with D unresolved. Germline V gives CDR1 DFQATT, CDR2 SNEGSKA (reference sequence). The CDR3 runs to 14 residues. Trimming removed 0 bases at V and 3 bases at J, with 12 bases between. CDR3 DNA: TGCAGTGCTAGAGATCGTAATTTTAACTACGAGCAGTACTTC. It codes for CSARDRNFNYEQYF.

The chain joins TRBV20-1 to TRBJ2-1, with 7 bases aligning to TRBD2. The V and J ends lost 2 bases and 7 bases, in that order; junction bases with no gene match: 14. The CDR3 runs 16 residues. CDR1 is DFQATT, CDR2 SNEGSKA, per germline (reference sequence). DNA for the CDR3: TGCAGTGCTAGACCTTATCCGGGAGGCCCTATAAATGAGCAGTTCTTC. It is translated as CSARPYPGGPINEQFF.

As for this clonotype: One junction end disagrees with the germline gene, perhaps due to a read error. The chain is built from TRBV5-1 and TRBJ2-7, with D possibly being TRBD2 (7 bases). In germline, CDR1 is SGHRS, CDR2 YFSETQ. The CDR3 has 16 residues. CDR3 region: CASIPAPGGHSHEQYF. Here the CDR3 DNA reads TGCGCCAGCATCCCGGCCCCGGGGGGCCACTCCCACGAGCAGTACTTC.

This clonotype was seen ten or more times. This chain uses TRBV12-3 or TRBV12-4 with TRBJ2-7; 9 nucleotides line up with TRBD2. V trimming: 5 bases; J trimming: 6 bases; junction bases outside the gene matches: 8. The CDR3 loop spans 14 amino acids. This chain's CDR3 is CASSPPGLASEQYF. CDR3 sequence (DNA): TGTGCCAGCAGTCCACCGGGACTAGCAAGCGAGCAGTACTTC.

This clonotype has only a few counts. The chain is built from TRBV5-6 and TRBJ1-1, with D hard to call. CDR1 SGHDT and CDR2 YYEEEE come from the germline V gene. V lost 2 bases and J 5 bases, leaving 10 bases between the germline ends. This CDR3 contains 13 residues. CDR3 amino acids: CASSFKGGTEAFF. The CDR3, as DNA: TGTGCCAGCAGCTTCAAGGGAGGGACTGAAGCTTTCTTT. The full variable domain, with the rest looked up from reference TRBV5-6 and TRBJ1-1, is DAGVTQSPTHLIKTRGQQVTLRCSPKSGHDTVSWYQQALGQGPQFIFQYYEEEERQRGNFPDRFSGHQFPNYSSELNVNALLLGDSALYLCASSFKGGTEAFFGQGTRLTVV.

In its sample, this clonotype was seen a few times. The chain has TRBV6-5 and TRBJ2-5; 7 bases agree with TRBD2. CDR1 MNHEY and CDR2 SVGAGI come from the germline V gene. CDR3 length: 14 residues. J was trimmed by 1 base and V by 2 bases; bases with no gene match: 1. CDR3 bases: TGTGCCAGCAGTTACCCGGGAGGCCAAGAGACCCAGTACTTC. It codes for CASSYPGGQETQYF.

V and J are TRBV5-1 and TRBJ2-6; D is undetermined. The V gene's germline CDR1 is SGHRS and CDR2 YFSETQ. This CDR3 is built from 16 residues. Between the trimmed V and J ends, which lost 0 bases and 0 bases, there was a span of 7 bases. CDR3 coding DNA: TGCGCCAGCAGCTTGGGGGGTCCCTCTGGGGCCAACGTCCTGACTTTC. Its translation: CASSLGGPSGANVLTF. Drawing the rest from reference TRBV5-1 and TRBJ2-6, the complete variable domain is KAGVTQTPRYLIKTRGQQVTLSCSPISGHRSVSWYQQTPGQGLQFLFEYFSETQRNKGNFPGRFSGRQFSNSRSEMNVSTLELGDSALYLCASSLGGPSGANVLTFGAGSRLTVL.

The rearrangement joins TRBV29-1 to TRBJ2-1, with D hard to call. Trimming shortened V by 6 bases and J by 0 bases, and 6 bases separated the two germline ends. The CDR3 is 12 residues long. The germline V gene encodes CDR1 SQVTM and CDR2 ANQGSEA. CDR3 sequence: CSVTGSYNEQFF. CDR3 coding DNA: TGCAGCGTCACGGGCTCCTACAATGAGCAGTTCTTC.

The sample holds one count of this clonotype. Sequence at one end of the junction differs from germline and may be a read error. The CDR3 DNA sequence: TGTACCAGCAGCCGGACCCAGCGGGGCACAGATACGCAGTATTTT. Translated, it gives CTSSRTQRGTDTQYF. The chain recombines TRBV7-9 with TRBJ2-3, with a possible D match to TRBD2 (6 bases). This CDR3 spans 15 amino acids. Germline V gene sequence: CDR1 SEHNR, CDR2 FQNEAQ (reference sequence).